Below, 32 T cell receptor beta chains from the same sample are listed, as sequenced in a study of CD8+ T cells in alopecia areata. Once RNA had been extracted, it was reverse transcribed into cDNA to act as the sequencing template. The repertoire was sequenced with immunoSEQ multiplex PCR; TCRdb's copy has only in-frame clones and lacks some. The sample holds around 150,000 clones, around 60% seen once. The sample's treatment: oral pan-JAK inhibitor, 5-10 mg twice daily. Here the sequenced sample was CD4+ T cells sorted from blood, taken at week 24, from a patient treated with tofacitinib. The receptors were gathered from a human donor with alopecia areata.

The chain uses TRBV29-1 and TRBJ1-1, with no clear D. The V gene's germline CDR1 is SQVTM and CDR2 ANQGSEA. The CDR3 has 12 residues. With 6 bases removed from V and 6 bases from J, the gap between germline ends came to 14 bases. The CDR3 reads CSVRRTNAEAFF. The DNA of the CDR3 is TGCAGCGTCAGAAGGACCAACGCTGAAGCTTTCTTT.

This clone occurred a few times. The rearrangement links TRBV5-5 to TRBJ2-3; TRBD1 is a possible D gene (7 bases). Germline V gene sequence: CDR1 SGHKS, CDR2 YYEKEE (reference sequence). This CDR3 is 14 amino acids long. Trimming removed 4 bases at V and 4 bases at J, with 13 bases between. CDR3 sequence (DNA): TGTGCCAGCAGCCCGCGGGACAGACCAGATACGCAGTATTTT. Translated, it gives CASSPRDRPDTQYF.

This chain's CDR3 is CASSTPKGGETQYF. DNA for the CDR3: TGTGCCAGCAGCACCCCAAAGGGAGGAGAGACCCAGTACTTC. The chain couples TRBV7-6 to TRBJ2-5; TRBD2 is a possible D gene (6 bases). V was clipped by 5 bases and J by 4 bases, with 14 bases between them. Germline V CDR1 and CDR2: SGHVS, FNYEAQ. This CDR3 region has 14 residues.

The genes are TRBV5-1 and TRBJ2-7, with 9 bases lining up with TRBD1. The germline V gene encodes CDR1 SGHRS and CDR2 YFSETQ. After removal of 7 bases from V and 4 bases from J, the junction contained 9 bases not matched to a gene. This CDR3 comprises 14 residues. The CDR3: CASAPGQGMYEQYF. DNA of the CDR3: TGCGCCAGCGCCCCGGGACAGGGAATGTACGAGCAGTACTTC.

This chain links TRBV5-1 with TRBJ1-5; D uncertain. Trimming cost V 1 base and J 4 bases, with 6 bases left between them. Germline V gives CDR1 SGHRS, CDR2 YFSETQ. The CDR3 covers 13 residues. CDR3 protein: CASSLLGNQPQHF. The CDR3 DNA reads as TGCGCCAGCAGCTTGCTAGGGAATCAGCCCCAGCATTTT.

The rearrangement uses TRBV6-5 and TRBJ2-6; D call uncertain. CDR1 is MNHEY and CDR2 is SVGAGI in the germline V gene. This CDR3 contains 14 residues. V was clipped by 7 bases and J by 5 bases, with 12 bases between them. The CDR3 is CASKEITRANVLTF. Here the CDR3 DNA reads TGTGCCAGCAAGGAGATTACCAGGGCCAACGTCCTGACTTTC.

This clone was detected ten times or more. The chain recombines TRBV6-6 with TRBJ1-4; D unresolved. CDR3 length: 12 amino acids. Trimming took 7 bases from V and 8 from J, leaving 11 bases between them. The germline V gene encodes CDR1 MNHNY and CDR2 SVGAGI (reference sequence). For the CDR3, the DNA is TGTGCCAGCAAAACCTCCGGCGAAAAACTGTTTTTT. It specifies CASKTSGEKLFF.

The J gene is TRBJ1-5, the V gene TRBV29-1; 7 bases map to TRBD1. With V trimmed by 6 bases and J by 3 bases, 5 bases remained unmatched. The CDR3 consists of 13 residues. Germline V gives CDR1 SQVTM, CDR2 ANQGSEA. CDR3 coding DNA: TGCAGCGTCCGGACAGGTTACAATCAGCCCCAGCATTTT. Protein sequence: CSVRTGYNQPQHF. Combining the CDR3 with reference TRBV29-1 and TRBJ1-5 gives the whole variable domain SAVISQKPSRDICQRGTSLTIQCQVDSQVTMMFWYRQQPGQSLTLIATANQGSEATYESGFVIDKFPISRPNLTFSTLTVSNMSPEDSSIYLCSVRTGYNQPQHFGDGTRLSIL.

This clone showed up just once. The chain employs TRBV30 and TRBJ1-2, with D unresolved. V lost 3 bases and J lost 8, with 16 bases in between. This CDR3 has 13 amino acids. The V gene's germline CDR1 is GTSNPN and CDR2 SVGIG (reference sequence). The CDR3 coding sequence is TGTGCCTGGAGCGCAAAGGCGATTTTGGGCTACACCTTC. Protein product: CAWSAKAILGYTF. Supplemented by reference TRBV30 and TRBJ1-2, the full variable domain reads SQTIHQWPATLVQPVGSPLSLECTVEGTSNPNLYWYRQAAGRGLQLLFYSVGIGQISSEVPQNLSASRPQDRQFILSSKKLLLSDSGFYLCAWSAKAILGYTFGSGTRLTVV.

This chain's CDR3 is CSVEENTEAFF. CDR3 coding DNA: TGCAGCGTTGAGGAGAACACTGAAGCTTTCTTT. The chain employs TRBV29-1 and TRBJ1-1; D ambiguous. Trimming shortened V by 3 bases and J by 1 base, and 3 bases separated the two germline ends. In germline, CDR1 is SQVTM, CDR2 ANQGSEA. This CDR3 region has 11 residues.

This rearrangement joins TRBV9 to TRBJ1-6, with D tentatively TRBD1 (6 bases). Per germline, CDR1 SGDLS and CDR2 YYNGEE. CDR3 length: 15 amino acids. Trimming cost V 0 bases and J 10 bases, with 14 bases left between them. CDR3 nucleotides: TGTGCCAGCAGCGTAGCGGGGGAGGGGGAGTCACCCCTCCACTTT. It codes for CASSVAGEGESPLHF.

This clone has only one observation. This chain uses TRBV9 with TRBJ2-5, with 8 positions matching TRBD1. The CDR3 is made up of 15 amino acids. The J segment lost 4 bases and the V segment lost 0 bases, leaving 5 bases of the junction unmatched. Germline V gene sequence: CDR1 SGDLS, CDR2 YYNGEE. The chain's CDR3 is CASSVDQGAGETQYF. CDR3 bases: TGTGCCAGCAGCGTAGATCAGGGGGCGGGAGAGACCCAGTACTTC.

J is TRBJ1-6 and V is TRBV14; D might be TRBD1 (6 bases). This CDR3 comprises 16 residues. The germline gives CDR1 SGHDN, CDR2 FVKESK. The V end lost 2 bases, the J end lost 8 bases, and 16 bases lay between the germline ends. The CDR3 spells CASSQSPGAPYSPLHF. The CDR3 bases are TGTGCCAGCAGCCAAAGCCCAGGGGCACCTTATTCACCCCTCCACTTT.

V gene TRBV9 combines with J gene TRBJ1-2, with D uncertain. The ends were cut back, 5 bases at V and 10 bases at J, with 12 bases in the middle. Germline values: CDR1 SGDLS, CDR2 YYNGEE. The CDR3 is 11 residues long. The CDR3 DNA reads TGTGCCAGCAGTGAAAGCGGTGTCTACACCTTC. Protein sequence: CASSESGVYTF.

The V and J genes are TRBV29-1 and TRBJ1-4; TRBD1 matches 7 bases. The V gene end was trimmed by 7 bases and the J gene end by 4 bases; junction bases not matched to a gene: 9. The CDR3 has 14 amino acids. The germline V gene encodes CDR1 SQVTM and CDR2 ANQGSEA. The CDR3: CSATDRANNEKLFF. The CDR3 nucleotides read TGCAGCGCAACCGACAGGGCCAATAATGAAAAACTGTTTTTT.

This chain joins TRBV1 and TRBJ2-7; TRBD2 is the table's D call, not checked against the DNA. TRBV1 is listed as a pseudogene. The CDR3 has 13 amino acids. Here the CDR3 reads CTSRKIYTYEQYF. CDR3 nucleotide sequence: TGCACCAGCAGAAAAATCTATACCTACGAGCAGTACTTC.

The genes are TRBV14 and TRBJ2-7; D is tentatively TRBD1 or TRBD2 (5 bases each). V was cut by 5 bases and J by 2 bases, with 13 bases left in between. Per the germline V gene, CDR1 is SGHDN and CDR2 is FVKESK. The CDR3 has 14 amino acids. In DNA, the CDR3 is TGTGCCAGCAGCGAATACGGGACCACCTACGAGCAGTACTTC. Translating gives CASSEYGTTYEQYF.

V gene TRBV7-9 combines with J gene TRBJ1-2; D may be TRBD1 (6 bases). V lost 3 bases and J lost 0, with 8 bases in between. The CDR3 is 14 residues long. From germline, CDR1 is SEHNR and CDR2 FQNEAQ (reference sequence). The CDR3 DNA follows: TGTGCCAGCAGCTTTGGGGGGCCTAACTATGGCTACACCTTC. As protein: CASSFGGPNYGYTF.

The chain recombines TRBV2 with TRBJ2-3; no reliable D call. Germline V lookup: CDR1 SNHLY, CDR2 FYNNEI. V lost 6 bases and J lost 4, with 14 bases in between. This CDR3 comprises 14 residues. The CDR3 protein is CASSRNWQSDTQYF. The CDR3 region has the DNA TGTGCCAGCAGCCGGAATTGGCAGTCAGATACGCAGTATTTT.

CDR3 bases: TGCAGCGTGGCAAGGGGTTACAATCAGCCCCAGCATTTT. Encoded protein: CSVARGYNQPQHF. The chain is built from TRBV29-1 and TRBJ1-5, with a tentative D call TRBD1 (5 bases). Germline values: CDR1 SQVTM, CDR2 ANQGSEA. This CDR3 is built from 13 residues. V lost 6 bases, J lost 3 bases, and 12 bases lay in between. Full variable domain (outside the CDR3, taken from reference TRBV29-1 and TRBJ1-5): SAVISQKPSRDICQRGTSLTIQCQVDSQVTMMFWYRQQPGQSLTLIATANQGSEATYESGFVIDKFPISRPNLTFSTLTVSNMSPEDSSIYLCSVARGYNQPQHFGDGTRLSIL.

The rearrangement joins TRBV11-2 to TRBJ2-2; possible D gene TRBD1, 6 bases. CDR1 SGHAT and CDR2 FQNNGV come from the germline V gene. There are 16 residues in the CDR3. V lost 8 bases, J lost 5 bases, and 21 bases lay in between. This CDR3 reads CASGRSQGGGTGELFF. Written as DNA, the CDR3 is TGTGCCAGCGGACGATCACAGGGCGGCGGGACCGGGGAGCTGTTTTTT.

A few counts support this clone. This could be a read error, since a much larger clone is one nucleotide away. The chain is built from TRBV5-6 and TRBJ2-5; the D is unclear. Germline assignment: CDR1 SGHDT and CDR2 YYEEEE. This CDR3 region has 14 residues. The ends were cut back, 4 bases at V and 1 base at J, with 11 bases in the middle. This chain's CDR3 is CASSPAVGQETQYF. In DNA, the CDR3 is TGTGCCAGCAGCCCCGCCGTGGGCCAAGAGACCCAGTACTTC.

This clone has only a few counts. CDR3 nucleotide sequence: TGCAGCGCCGGAGACACCCACACTGAAGCTTTCTTT. Its protein is CSAGDTHTEAFF. V usage is TRBV29-1 and J usage is TRBJ1-1, with D unclear. The germline V gene has CDR1 SQVTM and CDR2 ANQGSEA. The CDR3 contains 12 residues. V gave up 7 bases and J gave up 3 bases, with 12 bases separating them. The complete variable domain, with remaining parts taken from reference TRBV29-1 and TRBJ1-1, reads SAVISQKPSRDICQRGTSLTIQCQVDSQVTMMFWYRQQPGQSLTLIATANQGSEATYESGFVIDKFPISRPNLTFSTLTVSNMSPEDSSIYLCSAGDTHTEAFFGQGTRLTVV.

V usage is TRBV6-5 and J usage is TRBJ2-5; 10 bases line up with TRBD2. The germline CDR1 and CDR2 sequences are MNHEY and SVGAGI. The trim removed 2 bases at V and 3 bases at J, leaving 3 bases unmatched. The CDR3 loop spans 15 amino acids. In DNA form, the CDR3 reads TGTGCCAGCAGTTACACAGCGGGGGGGAAAGAGACCCAGTACTTC. Translating gives CASSYTAGGKETQYF.

The chain recombines TRBV4-1 with TRBJ2-5, with D maybe TRBD1 (5 bases). Germline V CDR1 and CDR2: MGHRA, YSYEKL. V was pared by 0 bases and J by 5 bases, with 13 bases between. This CDR3 has 15 residues. CDR3 loop: CASSQDFTGWETQYF. CDR3 DNA: TGCGCCAGCAGCCAAGATTTCACAGGCTGGGAGACCCAGTACTTC.

This clone has a handful of counts. This chain joins TRBV30 and TRBJ2-5; 7 nucleotides match TRBD2. Judging by the DNA end, TRBJ2-7 fits better; the J call may be wrong. The germline CDR1 and CDR2 sequences are GTSNPN and SVGIG (reference sequence). This CDR3 spans 13 amino acids. The CDR3 DNA reads as TGTGCCTGGGAGCGGGGAAGCTCCTACGAGCAGTACTTC. It translates to CAWERGSSYEQYF.

The chain has TRBV1 and TRBJ1-2. TRBV1 is assigned pseudogene status. The CDR3 has 13 residues. CDR3 coding DNA: TGCACCAGGTCAGGAGGATCGAACTATGGCTACACCTTC. It is translated as CTRSGGSNYGYTF.

This chain joins TRBV7-2 and TRBJ2-7; D not resolved. This CDR3 has 13 residues. Germline CDR1 is SGHTA and CDR2 is FQGNSA. Deletions cut 3 bases from V and 2 bases from J, with 8 bases between. The CDR3 DNA follows: TGTGCCAGCAGCTTGGAACGTGCCTACGAGCAGTACTTC. The encoded protein is CASSLERAYEQYF.

The V call is TRBV20-1, the J call TRBJ1-2; D not certain. CDR1 is DFQATT and CDR2 is SNEGSKA in the germline V gene (reference sequence). The CDR3 contains 11 residues. Trimming stripped 0 bases from V and 6 bases from J, with 5 bases between. The DNA of the CDR3 is TGCAGTGCTAGAGATTACAATGGCTACACCTTC. Translated, it gives CSARDYNGYTF.

The rearrangement joins TRBV6-7 to TRBJ1-1; 10 bases fit TRBD1. TRBV6-7 is noted as an ORF with a role that remains uncertain. V shed 6 bases and J 3 bases; nucleotides not matched to a gene: 13. The CDR3 has 17 residues. CDR3 sequence reads: CASSHLPGQGIDTEAFF. In DNA, the CDR3 is TGTGCCAGCAGCCATCTACCGGGACAGGGGATAGACACTGAAGCTTTCTTT.

The V and J genes are TRBV29-1 and TRBJ2-1, with 14 bases fitting TRBD2. This CDR3 is built from 17 residues. V dropped 7 bases and J dropped 2; count of bases not matched to a gene: 10. The germline CDR1 and CDR2 sequences are SQVTM and ANQGSEA. The DNA for the CDR3 is TGCAGCGCATACCCCGGGACTAGCGGGGGAACCTACAATGAGCAGTTCTTC. Its translation: CSAYPGTSGGTYNEQFF.

This chain links TRBV29-1 with TRBJ2-7; 11 bases line up with TRBD2. The CDR3 sequence is 14 residues long. J gave up 4 bases and V 4 bases, and 6 bases lay outside the gene matches. Looked up from germline, CDR1 is SQVTM and CDR2 is ANQGSEA. The CDR3 is CSVGPLAGGYEQYF. CDR3 in DNA: TGCAGCGTTGGCCCGCTAGCGGGGGGTTACGAGCAGTACTTC.